Listed below are T cell receptor beta chains from one sample, sequenced in a study of T cells in Graves' hyperthyroidism and ophthalmopathy. TCRdb fed the multiplex PCR reads into MiXCR, producing one record per CDR3 protein. This sample has under 400,000 distinct CDR3 sequences, with over 10% found just once. The sample comprised blood. The receptors stem from a woman aged 18-30 years with Graves' hyperthyroidism. CDR3s include the opening cysteine and the closing phenylalanine or tryptophan. A D gene is named only where the DNA matches it firmly. Only some rows state a clone size, as once, few, many or a class for expanded clones.

CDR3 | DNA | V | D | J | size
CASSLSIQGRSTDTQYF | TGTGCCAGCAGCTTGAGTATCCAGGGACGGTCAACAGATACGCAGTATTTT | TRBV5-5 | NA | TRBJ2-3 | many
CASSLEPSGTQYF | TGTGCCAGCAGCTTAGAACCCTCTGGGACCCAGTACTTC | TRBV7-9 | NA | TRBJ2-5 | many
CASRRRLAGGSLAKNIQYF | TGTGCCAGCAGGAGGAGACTAGCGGGAGGGAGCTTAGCCAAAAACATTCAGTACTTC | TRBV6-1 | TRBD2 | TRBJ2-4 | NA
CAISAEGGYGYTF | TGTGCCATCAGTGCCGAAGGGGGCTATGGCTACACCTTC | TRBV10-3 | NA | TRBJ1-2 | many
CSAILAGGVYGELFF | TGCAGTGCGATACTAGCGGGAGGGGTATACGGGGAGCTGTTTTTT | TRBV20-1 | TRBD2 | TRBJ2-2 | many
CSALGNSPLHF | TGCAGTGCACTCGGGAATTCACCCCTCCACTTT | TRBV20-1 | NA | TRBJ1-6 | many
CASSSGTSYTQYF | TGTGCCAGCAGCTCCGGGACTAGCTACACGCAGTATTTT | TRBV9 | TRBD2 | TRBJ2-3 | few
CASSLGQGRYYEQYF | TGTGCCAGCAGCCTCGGACAGGGGCGATATTACGAGCAGTACTTC | TRBV6-1 | TRBD1 | TRBJ2-7 | few
CSASGWEAPYNEQFF | TGCAGTGCTAGCGGGTGGGAGGCACCCTACAATGAGCAGTTCTTC | TRBV20-1 | NA | TRBJ2-1 | many
CSVSTGGGNQPQHF | TGCAGCGTTTCTACAGGGGGCGGCAATCAGCCCCAGCATTTT | TRBV29-1 | TRBD1 | TRBJ1-5 | many
CASSQVSGGQETQYF | TGTGCCAGCAGCCAAGTGAGCGGGGGGCAAGAGACCCAGTACTTC | TRBV14 | TRBD2 | TRBJ2-5 | many
CASDDRVVSYEQYF | TGTGCCAGCGATGACAGGGTGGTCTCCTACGAGCAGTACTTC | TRBV2 | TRBD1 | TRBJ2-7 | NA
CASSLEGSGNNEQFF | TGCGCCAGCAGCTTGGAAGGTAGCGGGAACAATGAGCAGTTCTTC | TRBV5-1 | TRBD2 | TRBJ2-1 | many
CASSLGHGQGVYEQYF | TGTGCCAGCAGCTTAGGGCATGGACAGGGGGTCTACGAGCAGTACTTC | TRBV11-3 | TRBD1 | TRBJ2-7 | NA
CASSPGTSGSTGELFF | TGTGCCAGCAGCCCTGGGACTAGCGGGAGCACCGGGGAGCTGTTTTTT | TRBV5-4 | TRBD2 | TRBJ2-2 | many
CSVEGPGGGEKLFF | TGCAGCGTTGAAGGTCCAGGGGGCGGTGAAAAACTGTTTTTT | TRBV29-1 | TRBD1 | TRBJ1-4 | many
CASSFLGDYGYTF | TGTGCCAGCAGCTTTTTGGGTGACTATGGCTACACCTTC | TRBV7-8 | NA | TRBJ1-2 | NA
CASSPGQGVLYEQYF | TGTGCCAGCTCACCAGGACAGGGGGTTCTCTACGAGCAGTACTTC | TRBV18 | TRBD1 | TRBJ2-7 | many
CSVEDRDEQFF | TGCAGCGTTGAAGATAGGGATGAGCAGTTCTTC | TRBV29-1 | NA | TRBJ2-1 | many
CASSVSGPGELFF | TGTGCCAGCAGCGTATCGGGGCCCGGGGAGCTGTTTTTT | TRBV9 | NA | TRBJ2-2 | few
CAISEWGVNTEAFF | TGTGCCATCAGTGAGTGGGGGGTAAACACTGAAGCTTTCTTT | TRBV10-3 | NA | TRBJ1-1 | few
CSASRLAGGEQYF | TGCAGTGCTAGTAGGCTAGCGGGAGGCGAGCAGTACTTC | TRBV20-1 | TRBD2 | TRBJ2-7 | few
CSAVPGTSGVISSYEQYF | TGCAGTGCGGTACCCGGGACTAGCGGAGTTATAAGCTCCTACGAGCAGTACTTC | TRBV20-1 | TRBD2 | TRBJ2-7 | few
CASSNSDGRNEQFF | TGCGCCAGCAGTAATTCCGACGGGAGGAATGAGCAGTTCTTC | TRBV5-1 | TRBD2 | TRBJ2-1 | NA
CASSLSPSRSGNTIYF | TGTGCCAGCTCACTCTCTCCCAGCCGCTCTGGAAACACCATATATTTT | TRBV18 | NA | TRBJ1-3 | many
CASSEWATSTDTQYF | TGCGCCAGCAGTGAATGGGCGACTAGCACAGATACGCAGTATTTT | TRBV10-2 | NA | TRBJ2-3 | NA
CASPSHRVVVYEQYF | TGTGCCAGCCCCTCCCACAGGGTGGTTGTCTACGAGCAGTACTTC | TRBV6-1 | NA | TRBJ2-7 | many
CASSQEYIVEKLFF | TGCGCCAGCAGCCAAGAGTACATAGTTGAAAAACTGTTTTTT | TRBV4-1 | NA | TRBJ1-4 | NA
CASSPGLAGEGGELFF | TGTGCCAGCAGCCCCGGACTAGCGGGAGAGGGCGGGGAGCTGTTTTTT | TRBV7-6 | TRBD2 | TRBJ2-2 | NA
CASSEVLSGLLDTQYF | TGTGCCAGCAGTGAAGTCCTTTCGGGACTACTAGATACGCAGTATTTT | TRBV6-1 | TRBD2 | TRBJ2-3 | many
CAISDYRGHTYEQFF | TGTGCCATCAGTGACTACAGGGGGCATACTTATGAGCAGTTCTTC | TRBV10-3 | TRBD1 | TRBJ2-1 | many
CASSNDREAQYF | TGTGCCAGCAGCAACGACAGGGAGGCCCAGTACTTC | TRBV5-8 | NA | TRBJ2-5 | many
CASSPQYGQGGNSPLHF | TGTGCCAGCTCACCACAGTATGGACAGGGCGGTAATTCACCCCTCCACTTT | TRBV18 | TRBD1 | TRBJ1-6 | few
CASTGHHQPQHF | TGTGCCAGCACGGGACACCATCAGCCCCAGCATTTT | TRBV6-2/TRBV6-3 | NA | TRBJ1-5 | few
CASSLGAGVWDTQYF | TGTGCCAGCAGCTTAGGAGCAGGGGTGTGGGATACGCAGTATTTT | TRBV7-9 | NA | TRBJ2-3 | NA
CASRGLTGASMHF | TGTGCCAGCAGGGGATTGACAGGGGCGAGTATGCATTTT | TRBV2 | TRBD1 | TRBJ1-5 | many
CASSPRGTVATNEKLFF | TGTGCCAGCAGCCCGAGGGGGACAGTTGCAACTAATGAAAAACTGTTTTTT | TRBV11-2 | TRBD1 | TRBJ1-4 | many
CASSQDPALQQFF | TGTGCCAGCAGCCAAGATCCGGCGCTCCAGCAGTTCTTC | TRBV3-1 | NA | TRBJ2-1 | many
CASARLFNYGYTF | TGTGCCAGCGCGAGACTGTTTAACTATGGCTACACCTTC | TRBV6-1 | NA | TRBJ1-2 | many
CASSLAPSTGGVYSPLHF | TGCGCCAGCAGCTTGGCCCCTTCGACAGGGGGCGTTTATTCACCCCTCCACTTT | TRBV5-1 | TRBD1 | TRBJ1-6 | NA
CASSLDIGRGTETQYF | TGTGCCAGCAGTTTAGATATTGGCAGAGGGACAGAGACCCAGTACTTC | TRBV28 | NA | TRBJ2-5 | many
CAISPRDRDNEQFF | TGTGCCATCAGTCCCCGGGACAGGGACAATGAGCAGTTCTTC | TRBV10-3 | TRBD1 | TRBJ2-1 | few
CASSLAGAFSGNTIYF | TGTGCCAGCAGCTTAGCAGGGGCTTTCTCTGGAAACACCATATATTTT | TRBV7-2 | NA | TRBJ1-3 | many
CASSLSTGSETQYF | TGTGCCAGCAGCTTATCGACAGGGTCGGAGACCCAGTACTTC | TRBV7-9 | TRBD1 | TRBJ2-5 | many
CASEGEGPDTQYF | TGTGCCAGTGAAGGGGAGGGTCCAGATACGCAGTATTTT | TRBV2 | TRBD2 | TRBJ2-3 | many
CASSLRYEQFF | TGTGCCAGCAGTCTTAGATATGAGCAGTTCTTC | TRBV6-2/TRBV6-3 | NA | TRBJ2-1 | many
CASSLDRTSVYEQYF | TGTGCCAGCAGCTTGGACAGGACTAGCGTCTACGAGCAGTACTTC | TRBV5-5 | TRBD2 | TRBJ2-7 | many
CASSPEVNTEAFF | TGTGCCAGCTCACCAGAGGTGAACACTGAAGCTTTCTTT | TRBV18 | NA | TRBJ1-1 | many